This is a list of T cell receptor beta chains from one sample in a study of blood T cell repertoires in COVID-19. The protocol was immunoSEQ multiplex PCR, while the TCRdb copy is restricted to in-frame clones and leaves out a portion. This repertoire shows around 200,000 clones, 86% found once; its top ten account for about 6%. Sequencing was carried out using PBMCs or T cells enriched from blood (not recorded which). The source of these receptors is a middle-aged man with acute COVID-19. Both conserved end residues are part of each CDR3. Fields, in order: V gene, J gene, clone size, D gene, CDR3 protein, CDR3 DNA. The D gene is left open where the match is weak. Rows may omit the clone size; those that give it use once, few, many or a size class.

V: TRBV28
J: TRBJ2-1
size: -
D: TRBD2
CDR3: CASLPGLAVLNEQFF
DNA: TGTGCCAGCCTACCTGGACTAGCGGTTCTGAATGAGCAGTTCTTC

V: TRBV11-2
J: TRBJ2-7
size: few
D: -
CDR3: CASSSGVNEQYF
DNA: TGTGCCAGCAGTTCAGGGGTTAACGAGCAGTACTTC

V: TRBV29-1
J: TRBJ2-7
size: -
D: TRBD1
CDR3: CSVVVQGDYEQYF
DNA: TGCAGCGTTGTGGTCCAGGGGGACTACGAGCAGTACTTC

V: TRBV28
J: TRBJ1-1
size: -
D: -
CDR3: CASSFPLRGENTEAFF
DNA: TGTGCCAGCAGTTTCCCCCTCCGGGGGGAGAACACTGAAGCTTTCTTT

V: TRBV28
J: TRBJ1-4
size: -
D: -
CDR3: CASSLSGTTNEKLFF
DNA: TGTGCCAGCAGTTTATCGGGGACAACTAATGAAAAACTGTTTTTT

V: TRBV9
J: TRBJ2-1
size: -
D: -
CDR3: CASSVVSGPYNEQFF
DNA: TGTGCCAGCAGCGTAGTTTCTGGGCCCTACAATGAGCAGTTCTTC

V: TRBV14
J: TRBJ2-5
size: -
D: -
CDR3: CASSQYRPLQETQYF
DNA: TGTGCCAGCAGCCAATACAGGCCGCTCCAAGAGACCCAGTACTTC

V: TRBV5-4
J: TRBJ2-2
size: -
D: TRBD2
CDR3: CVPGSGTIANTGELFF
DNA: TGTGTACCCGGTAGCGGGACTATCGCGAACACCGGGGAGCTGTTTTTT

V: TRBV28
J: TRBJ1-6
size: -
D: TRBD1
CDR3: CASSPGAGGKENSPLHF
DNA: TGTGCCAGCAGTCCAGGGGCAGGGGGCAAGGAGAATTCACCCCTCCACTTT

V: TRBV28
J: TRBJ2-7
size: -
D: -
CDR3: CASSLPPREQYF
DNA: TGTGCCAGCAGTTTACCCCCCAGGGAGCAGTACTTC

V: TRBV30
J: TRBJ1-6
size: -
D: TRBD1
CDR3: CAWNERDRGYSPLHF
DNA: TGTGCCTGGAACGAGCGGGACAGGGGTTACTCACCCCTCCACTTT

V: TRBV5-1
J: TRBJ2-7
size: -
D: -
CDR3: CASSFGGNTYEQYF
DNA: TGCGCCAGCAGCTTTGGAGGGAATACCTACGAGCAGTACTTC

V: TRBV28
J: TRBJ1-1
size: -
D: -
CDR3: CASIWQGSTEAFF
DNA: TGTGCCAGCATATGGCAGGGGAGCACTGAAGCTTTCTTT

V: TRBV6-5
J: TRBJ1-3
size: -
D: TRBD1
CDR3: CASSMIGQGGNTIYF
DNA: TGTGCCAGCAGTATGATCGGACAGGGGGGAAACACCATATATTTT

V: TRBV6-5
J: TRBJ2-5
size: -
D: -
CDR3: CASSRGRSETQYF
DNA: TGTGCCAGCAGCCGAGGGAGATCTGAGACCCAGTACTTC

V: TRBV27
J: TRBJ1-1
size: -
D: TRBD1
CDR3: CASSDRVGNTEAFF
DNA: TGTGCCAGCAGTGACAGGGTTGGGAACACTGAAGCTTTCTTT

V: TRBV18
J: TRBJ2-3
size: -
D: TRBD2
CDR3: CASSPGTSADTQYF
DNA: TGTGCCAGCTCGCCCGGGACTAGCGCAGATACGCAGTATTTT

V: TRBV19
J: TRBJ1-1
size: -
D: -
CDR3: CASSIGVNTEAFF
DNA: TGTGCCAGTAGTATCGGGGTGAACACTGAAGCTTTCTTT

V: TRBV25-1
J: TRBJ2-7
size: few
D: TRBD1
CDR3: CASSEKIGGADEQYF
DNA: TGTGCCAGCAGTGAAAAAATAGGGGGCGCCGACGAGCAGTACTTC

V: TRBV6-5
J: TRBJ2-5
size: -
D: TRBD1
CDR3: CASSYSVTGETQYF
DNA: TGTGCCAGCAGTTACTCGGTGACAGGGGAGACCCAGTACTTC

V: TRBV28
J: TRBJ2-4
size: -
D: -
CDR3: CASSSPDLGKNIQYF
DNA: TGTGCCAGCAGTTCCCCCGACCTAGGCAAAAACATTCAGTACTTC

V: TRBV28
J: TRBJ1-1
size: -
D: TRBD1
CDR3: CASTPTGGYTEAFF
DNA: TGTGCCAGCACCCCAACAGGGGGATACACTGAAGCTTTCTTT

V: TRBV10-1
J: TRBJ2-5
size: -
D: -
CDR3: CASSETNRVGETQYF
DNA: TGCGCCAGCAGTGAAACGAATCGGGTAGGAGAGACCCAGTACTTC

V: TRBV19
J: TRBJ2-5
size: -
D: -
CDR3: CASSQGETQYF
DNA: TGTGCCAGTAGTCAGGGTGAGACCCAGTACTTC

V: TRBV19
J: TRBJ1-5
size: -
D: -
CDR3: CASTGQGQPQHF
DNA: TGTGCCAGTACAGGGCAGGGTCAGCCCCAGCATTTT

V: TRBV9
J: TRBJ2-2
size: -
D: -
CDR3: CASTPSGLAGTGELFF
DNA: TGTGCCAGCACCCCCAGTGGGCTAGCTGGGACCGGGGAGCTGTTTTTT

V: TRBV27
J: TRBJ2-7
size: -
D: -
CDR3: CASSLVDSYEQYF
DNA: TGTGCCAGCAGTTTGGTAGACTCCTACGAGCAGTACTTC

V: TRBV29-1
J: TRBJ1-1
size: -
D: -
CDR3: CSVGQGSTEAFF
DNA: TGCAGCGTTGGCCAGGGGTCAACTGAAGCTTTCTTT

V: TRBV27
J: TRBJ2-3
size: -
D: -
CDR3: CASSLAFTDTQYF
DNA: TGTGCCAGCAGTTTAGCGTTCACAGATACGCAGTATTTT

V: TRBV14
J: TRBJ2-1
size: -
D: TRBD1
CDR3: CASSPDRGNEQFF
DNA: TGTGCCAGCAGCCCCGACAGGGGGAATGAGCAGTTCTTC

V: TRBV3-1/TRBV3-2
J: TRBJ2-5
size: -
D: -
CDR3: CASSQQGETQYF
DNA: TGTGCCAGCAGCCAGCAGGGGGAGACCCAGTACTTC

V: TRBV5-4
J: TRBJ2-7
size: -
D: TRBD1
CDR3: CASSTGTGAREQYF
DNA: TGTGCCAGCAGCACCGGGACAGGGGCCCGCGAGCAGTACTTC

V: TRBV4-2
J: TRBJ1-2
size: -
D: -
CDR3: CASSATGISYGYTF
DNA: TGTGCCAGCAGTGCAACAGGAATAAGCTATGGCTACACCTTC

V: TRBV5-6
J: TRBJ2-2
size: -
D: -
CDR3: CASRTGSNTGELFF
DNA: TGTGCCAGCAGGACAGGTTCTAACACCGGGGAGCTGTTTTTT

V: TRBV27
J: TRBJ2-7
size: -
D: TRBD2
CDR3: CASSRGRSPYEQYF
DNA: TGTGCCAGCAGTCGCGGGAGATCACCTTACGAGCAGTACTTC

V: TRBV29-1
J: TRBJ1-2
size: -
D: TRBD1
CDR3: CSVAGTGGLGYTF
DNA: TGCAGCGTCGCAGGGACAGGGGGCCTTGGCTACACCTTC

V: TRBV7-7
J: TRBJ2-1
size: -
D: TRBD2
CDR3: CASSLAGQVTYNEQFF
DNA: TGTGCTAGCAGCTTAGCGGGGCAGGTTACCTACAATGAGCAGTTCTTC

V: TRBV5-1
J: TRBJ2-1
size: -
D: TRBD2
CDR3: CASSSLAGESYNEQFF
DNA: TGCGCCAGCAGCTCCCTAGCGGGAGAATCCTACAATGAGCAGTTCTTC

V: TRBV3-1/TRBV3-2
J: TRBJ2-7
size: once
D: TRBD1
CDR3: CASSQPPPPGGASYEQYF
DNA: TGTGCCAGCAGCCAGCCCCCCCCGCCAGGGGGCGCTTCCTACGAGCAGTACTTC

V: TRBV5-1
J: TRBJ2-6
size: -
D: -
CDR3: CASSLSLLSNGANVLTF
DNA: TGCGCCAGCAGCTTGTCCTTGCTATCCAATGGGGCCAACGTCCTGACTTTC

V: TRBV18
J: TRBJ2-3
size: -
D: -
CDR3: CASSPPGVPDTQYF
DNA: TGTGCCAGCTCACCACCAGGGGTCCCAGATACGCAGTATTTT

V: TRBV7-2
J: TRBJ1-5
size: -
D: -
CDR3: CASSLVRASQLQPQHF
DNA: TGTGCCAGCAGCTTAGTTCGCGCATCCCAACTCCAGCCCCAGCATTTT